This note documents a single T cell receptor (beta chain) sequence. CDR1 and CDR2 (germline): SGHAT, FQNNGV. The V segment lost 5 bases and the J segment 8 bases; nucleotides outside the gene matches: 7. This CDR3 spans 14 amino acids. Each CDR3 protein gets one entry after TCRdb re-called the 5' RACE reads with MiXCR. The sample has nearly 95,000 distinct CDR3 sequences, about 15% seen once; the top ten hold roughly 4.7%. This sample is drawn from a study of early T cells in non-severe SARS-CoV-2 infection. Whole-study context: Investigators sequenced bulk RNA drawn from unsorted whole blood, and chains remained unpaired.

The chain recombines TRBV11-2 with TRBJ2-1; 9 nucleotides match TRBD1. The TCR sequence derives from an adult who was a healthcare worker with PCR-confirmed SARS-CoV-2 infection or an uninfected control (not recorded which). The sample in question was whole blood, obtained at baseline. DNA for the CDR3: TGTGCCAGCAGCCGAGGGACAGGGTTGGATGAGCAGTTCTTC. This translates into CASSRGTGLDEQFF.